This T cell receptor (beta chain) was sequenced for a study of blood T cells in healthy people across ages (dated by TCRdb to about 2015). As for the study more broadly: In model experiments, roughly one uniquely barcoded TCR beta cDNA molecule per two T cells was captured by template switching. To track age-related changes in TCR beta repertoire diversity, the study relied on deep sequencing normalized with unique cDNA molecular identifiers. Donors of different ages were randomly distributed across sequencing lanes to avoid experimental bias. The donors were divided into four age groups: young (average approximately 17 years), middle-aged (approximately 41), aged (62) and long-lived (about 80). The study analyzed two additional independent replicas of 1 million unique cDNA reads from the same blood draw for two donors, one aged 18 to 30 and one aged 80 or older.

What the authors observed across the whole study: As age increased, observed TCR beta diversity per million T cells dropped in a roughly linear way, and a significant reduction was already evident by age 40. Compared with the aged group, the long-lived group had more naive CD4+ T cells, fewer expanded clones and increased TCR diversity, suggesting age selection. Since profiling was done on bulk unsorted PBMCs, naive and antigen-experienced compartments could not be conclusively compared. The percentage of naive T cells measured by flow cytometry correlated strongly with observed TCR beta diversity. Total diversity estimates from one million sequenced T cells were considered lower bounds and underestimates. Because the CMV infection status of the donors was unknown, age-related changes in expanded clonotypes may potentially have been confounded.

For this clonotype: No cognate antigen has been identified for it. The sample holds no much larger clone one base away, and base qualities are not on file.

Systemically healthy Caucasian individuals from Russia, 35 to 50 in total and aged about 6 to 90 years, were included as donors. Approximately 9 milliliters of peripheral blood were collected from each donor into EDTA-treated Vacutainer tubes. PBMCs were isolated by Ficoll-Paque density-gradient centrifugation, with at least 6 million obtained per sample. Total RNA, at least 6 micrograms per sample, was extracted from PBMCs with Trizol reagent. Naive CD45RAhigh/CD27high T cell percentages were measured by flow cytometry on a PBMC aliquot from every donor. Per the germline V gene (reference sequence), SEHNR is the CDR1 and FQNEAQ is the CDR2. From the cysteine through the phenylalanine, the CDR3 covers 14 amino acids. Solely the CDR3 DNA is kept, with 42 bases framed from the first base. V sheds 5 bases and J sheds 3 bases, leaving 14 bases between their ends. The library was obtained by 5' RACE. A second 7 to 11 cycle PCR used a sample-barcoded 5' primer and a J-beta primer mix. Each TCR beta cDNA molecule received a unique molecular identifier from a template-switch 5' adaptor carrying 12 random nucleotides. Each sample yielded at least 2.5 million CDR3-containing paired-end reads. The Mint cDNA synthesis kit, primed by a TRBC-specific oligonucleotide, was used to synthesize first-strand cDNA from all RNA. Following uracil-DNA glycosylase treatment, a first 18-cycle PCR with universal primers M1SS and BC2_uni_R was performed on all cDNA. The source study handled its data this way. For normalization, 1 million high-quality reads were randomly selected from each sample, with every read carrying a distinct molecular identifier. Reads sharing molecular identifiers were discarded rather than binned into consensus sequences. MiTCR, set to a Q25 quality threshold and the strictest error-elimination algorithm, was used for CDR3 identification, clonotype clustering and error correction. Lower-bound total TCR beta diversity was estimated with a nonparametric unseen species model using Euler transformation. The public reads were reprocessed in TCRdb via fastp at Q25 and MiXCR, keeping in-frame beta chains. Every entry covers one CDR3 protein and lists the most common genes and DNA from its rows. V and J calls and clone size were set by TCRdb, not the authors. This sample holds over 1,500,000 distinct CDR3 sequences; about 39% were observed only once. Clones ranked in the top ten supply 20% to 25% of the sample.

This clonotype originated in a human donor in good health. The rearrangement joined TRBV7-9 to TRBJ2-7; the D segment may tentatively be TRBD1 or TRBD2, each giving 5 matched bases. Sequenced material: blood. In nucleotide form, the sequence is TGTGCCAGCAGCCACCGGGACGGCAACTACGAGCAGTACTTC. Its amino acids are CASSHRDGNYEQYF. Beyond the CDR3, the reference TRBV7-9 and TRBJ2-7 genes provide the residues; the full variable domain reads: DTGVSQNPRHKITKRGQNVTFRCDPISEHNRLYWYRQTLGQGPEFLTYFQNEAQLEKSRLLSDRFSAERPKGSFSTLEIQRTEQGDSAMYLCASSHRDGNYEQYFGPGTRLTVT.